Sequencing of this T cell receptor (beta chain) was carried out in a study of memory B cells and T cells in multiple sclerosis. Separate sequencing covered autoproliferating (CFSE-dim) and non-proliferating (CFSE-high) T cells from stimulus-free culture. Pooled replicate wells came from approximately 50 million CFSE-labeled PBMCs cultured less than eight days without stimulus. This clone was seen just once. Its specificity is unknown. The assay was immunoSEQ multiplex PCR, and TCRdb's table has in-frame clones only and misses some. The repertoire holds some 48,000 clones, about four fifths seen once, with about 1.1% in the top ten. CDR3 length: 13 residues. V shed 0 bases and J shed 5 bases, with 8 bases lying between them. In germline, CDR1 is SGHRS, CDR2 YFSETQ.

The sequence was collected from a human donor with multiple sclerosis. V gene TRBV5-1 combines with J gene TRBJ1-1; D is unclear. The sequenced sample consisted of PBMCs from blood kept in culture. CDR3 DNA: TGCGCCAGCAGCTTGGTAGGGTGGACTGAAGCTTTCTTT. Translation gives CASSLVGWTEAFF.